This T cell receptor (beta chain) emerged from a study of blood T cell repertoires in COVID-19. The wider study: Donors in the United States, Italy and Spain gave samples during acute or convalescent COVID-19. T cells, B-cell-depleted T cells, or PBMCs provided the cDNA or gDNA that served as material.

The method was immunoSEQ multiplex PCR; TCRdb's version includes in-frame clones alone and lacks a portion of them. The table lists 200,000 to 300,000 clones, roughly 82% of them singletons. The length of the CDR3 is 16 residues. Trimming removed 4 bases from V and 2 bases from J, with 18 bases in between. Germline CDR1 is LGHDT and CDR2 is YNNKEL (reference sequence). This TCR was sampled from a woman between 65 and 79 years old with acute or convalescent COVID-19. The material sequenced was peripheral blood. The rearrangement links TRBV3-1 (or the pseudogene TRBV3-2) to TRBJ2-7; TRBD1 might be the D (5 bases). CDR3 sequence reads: CASSLRPGWDTYEQYF. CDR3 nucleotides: TGTGCCAGCAGCCTACGACCAGGGTGGGATACCTACGAGCAGTACTTC.